This T cell receptor (beta chain) derives from a study of PD-L1 blockade in urothelial cancer. The study, taken as a whole, reports: Durable-benefit patients showed greater tumor-associated blood clone expansion at 3 weeks.

Time point described: pretreatment peripheral blood. Per the germline V gene, CDR1 is SGHRS and CDR2 is YFSETQ. The CDR3 spans 14 residues. The V gene lost 2 bases and the J gene lost 2 bases, with 10 bases spanning the gap. As regards this clone: Its specificity is not known.

Into every PCR, synthetic TCR analog templates were spiked. Only in-frame clones appear in the TCRdb table, and some are missing; sequencing was by immunoSEQ multiplex PCR. The sample has 32,000 or so clones, 84% seen once; the top ten hold roughly 14%. The receptor comes from a man aged 55-75 years with urothelial cancer. The material sequenced was PBMCs, taken around atezolizumab (anti-PD-L1) treatment. The chain combines TRBV5-1 with TRBJ1-2, with a tentative D call TRBD1 (6 bases). The CDR3 region is CASSLGGENYGYTF. The CDR3 DNA reads as TGCGCCAGCAGCTTAGGGGGGGAAAACTATGGCTACACCTTC.